This T cell receptor beta chain was found in a study of T-cell reconstitution after alpha-beta-depleted transplantation in children. This CDR3 has 15 residues. V gave up 4 bases and J gave up 0 bases, with 13 bases separating them. Germline assignment: CDR1 SGHTA and CDR2 FQGNSA. Preparation of the TCRbeta library involved a method that used unique molecular identifiers. Via MiXCR, TCRdb re-called the PCR reads, giving one row per CDR3 protein. The data show 600,000 to 700,000 distinct CDR3 sequences, approximately 15% seen once. This clonotype was seen at least ten times. The starting material was PBMCs from the stem cell graft donor, obtained from the stem cell graft. The genes are TRBV7-2 and TRBJ2-7, with D perhaps given as TRBD1 or TRBD2 (5 bases each). The sequence derives from a human donor who donated a stem cell graft to a child with acute myeloid leukemia. For the CDR3, the DNA is TGTGCCAGCAGCTCCGCCGGGACCGGCTCCTACGAGCAGTACTTC. It codes for CASSSAGTGSYEQYF.